This entry lists 13 T cell receptor beta chains sequenced from one sample in a study of shared clonotypes between healthy human individuals. The method was immunoSEQ multiplex PCR; TCRdb's version includes in-frame clones alone and lacks a portion of them. The top ten hold 0.55% to 0.7% of the sample, which has over a million clones, more than 75% seen once. The sequenced sample consisted of memory CD4+ T cells from PBMCs. Sample subset: CD45RA-negative fraction. The source is a young man in good health. Some clones in this sample may be carry-over from other donors' samples.

The CDR3 spells CASSPASQGTGNTIYF. The CDR3 nucleotides are TGTGCCAGCTCACCAGCGAGCCAGGGAACTGGAAACACCATATATTTT. The chain joins TRBV18 to TRBJ1-3; D may be TRBD1 (5 bases). The V gene's germline CDR1 is KGHSH and CDR2 LQKENI. CDR3 length equals 16 residues. The germline V and J ends were trimmed by 2 bases and 2 bases, with 13 bases remaining between them.

The chain links TRBV28 to TRBJ2-5, with TRBD2 matching over 12 bases. The germline gives CDR1 MDHEN, CDR2 SYDVKM. This CDR3 has 14 residues. The ends lost 4 bases at V and 11 bases at J; junction bases unmatched: 8. This chain's CDR3 is CASSSSGRAFGQYF. CDR3 DNA: TGTGCCAGCAGTTCTAGCGGGAGGGCCTTTGGGCAGTACTTC.

The CDR3: CASSKGPNTGELFF. The CDR3 nucleotides are TGCGCCAGCAGCAAGGGACCGAACACCGGGGAGCTGTTTTTT. This chain connects TRBV5-1 to TRBJ2-2; TRBD1 or TRBD2 may be the D gene (5 bases each). This CDR3 comprises 14 residues. CDR1 is SGHRS, CDR2 YFSETQ, per germline. V lost 4 bases to trimming and J lost 0 bases, with 7 bases between them.

This clone came up a few times. V gene TRBV29-1 combines with J gene TRBJ1-2, with D possibly TRBD1 on 5 matching bases. The CDR3 has 12 amino acids. The V and J ends lost 7 bases and 5 bases respectively, with 14 bases between them. Germline CDR1 and CDR2: SQVTM and ANQGSEA. CDR3 sequence reads: CSGWQGEYGYTF. The CDR3 nucleotides are TGCAGCGGTTGGCAGGGAGAATATGGCTACACCTTC. Combining the CDR3 with reference TRBV29-1 and TRBJ1-2 gives the whole variable domain SAVISQKPSRDICQRGTSLTIQCQVDSQVTMMFWYRQQPGQSLTLIATANQGSEATYESGFVIDKFPISRPNLTFSTLTVSNMSPEDSSIYLCSGWQGEYGYTFGSGTRLTVV.

The chain is built from TRBV7-2 and TRBJ2-1; TRBD2 agrees at 10 bases. The CDR3 has 16 amino acids. Germline V lookup: CDR1 SGHTA, CDR2 FQGNSA. Losses at the gene ends were 6 bases for V and 2 bases for J; bases not matched to a gene: 7. The CDR3 nucleotides read TGTGCCAGCAGTAAGGGTAGCGGGAGGACCTACAATGAGCAGTTCTTC. This encodes CASSKGSGRTYNEQFF.

This chain uses TRBV14 with TRBJ1-1, with no clear D. This CDR3 has 15 amino acids. CDR1 is SGHDN and CDR2 is FVKESK in the germline V gene. Trimming pared 2 bases from V and 1 base from J, leaving 11 bases between. This CDR3 reads CASSQLGKGNTEAFF. CDR3 coding DNA: TGTGCCAGCAGCCAATTGGGGAAAGGGAACACTGAAGCTTTCTTT.

This clone appeared a single time. The chain recombines TRBV5-1 with TRBJ2-7, with D perhaps matching TRBD1 (6 bases). Germline CDR1 reads SGHRS; CDR2 reads YFSETQ. The CDR3 covers 11 residues. Trimming took off 4 bases at V and 6 bases at J, with 8 bases between the two ends. This CDR3 is CASSPDSEQYF. The CDR3 DNA is TGCGCCAGCAGCCCGGACAGCGAGCAGTACTTC.

V and J are TRBV5-6 and TRBJ2-4; D is unresolved. Germline CDR1 and CDR2: SGHDT and YYEEEE. The CDR3 runs to 15 residues. V gave up 0 bases and J gave up 2 bases, with 9 bases separating them. The CDR3 sequence is CASSLAGGTKNIQYF. CDR3 sequence (DNA): TGTGCCAGCAGCTTGGCCGGCGGTACCAAAAACATTCAGTACTTC.

This CDR3 is CASSTNTGVNTEAFF. In nucleotides, the CDR3 is TGTGCCAGTAGTACCAACACAGGGGTGAACACTGAAGCTTTCTTT. The rearrangement uses TRBV19 and TRBJ1-1; 7 bases are shared with TRBD1. The germline gives CDR1 LNHDA, CDR2 SQIVND (reference sequence). This CDR3 has 15 residues. With V trimmed by 4 bases and J by 0 bases, 5 bases remained unmatched.

The V gene is TRBV2, the J gene TRBJ2-5; 7 bases match TRBD2. J was trimmed by 5 bases and V by 7 bases; bases with no gene match: 10. The CDR3 spans 14 residues. Germline V CDR1 and CDR2: SNHLY, FYNNEI. The CDR3 here is CASNFAGDAETQYF. The CDR3, as DNA: TGTGCCAGCAATTTTGCGGGAGACGCCGAGACCCAGTACTTC.

A single count supports this clone. The chain carries TRBV5-4 and TRBJ2-5; TRBD1 agrees at 7 bases. Germline V gene sequence: CDR1 SGHNT, CDR2 YYREEE (reference sequence). V was clipped by 2 bases and J by 2 bases; unmatched bases: 3. This CDR3 is built from 14 residues. The CDR3 loop is CASSFDRAQETQYF. The CDR3 DNA sequence: TGTGCCAGCAGCTTTGACAGGGCACAAGAGACCCAGTACTTC.

This clone was picked up a small number of times. The V gene is TRBV5-1, the J gene TRBJ1-2; 7 bases line up with TRBD1. This CDR3 is 14 amino acids long. V lost 3 bases and J lost 3; bases outside the gene matches: 5. CDR1 and CDR2 from the germline V gene are SGHRS and YFSETQ. The CDR3 loop reads CASSSTTGHYGYTF. The CDR3 coding sequence is TGCGCCAGCAGCTCCACGACAGGGCACTATGGCTACACCTTC.

CDR3 loop: CASSPTGLGTEAFF. Written as DNA, the CDR3 is TGTGCCAGCTCACCAACCGGGTTGGGCACTGAAGCTTTCTTT. The chain joins TRBV18 to TRBJ1-1, with D unresolved. The V end lost 2 bases, the J end lost 4 bases, and 11 bases lay between the germline ends. The CDR3 totals 14 residues. The germline gives CDR1 KGHSH, CDR2 LQKENI.